This entry features one TCR beta chain sequence. Method: immunoSEQ multiplex PCR; TCRdb's copy keeps in-frame clones and lacks some. Seen here are about 200,000 clones, 86% observed once, and the top ten hold roughly 2%. This sample stems from a study of blood T cell repertoires in COVID-19. Study overall: The samples span acute and convalescent COVID-19 from the United States, Italy and Spain. T cells, B-cell-depleted T cells, or PBMCs supplied cDNA or gDNA.

The CDR3 spans 12 residues. With 10 bases clipped from V and 1 base from J, the junction kept 3 bases outside the gene matches. Germline CDR1 and CDR2: LNHDA and SQIVND (reference sequence). The chain carries TRBV19 and TRBJ2-5; 7 positions agree with TRBD1. The specimen was peripheral blood. This TCR derives from a woman aged 50 to 60 with acute or convalescent COVID-19. CDR3 coding DNA: TGTGCCACTTGGACAGGCCAAGAGACCCAGTACTTC. The encoded protein is CATWTGQETQYF.